This TCR beta chain was sequenced in a study of cytomegalovirus exposure and HLA in healthy donors. Use of 60 Vbeta and 13 Jbeta primers characterized the PCR. The method was immunoSEQ multiplex PCR; TCRdb's version includes in-frame clones alone and lacks a portion of them. In the table there are 100,000 to 150,000 clones, about three quarters of which are singletons. Points on this clone: What it binds is unknown.

The CDR3 contains 14 residues. V shed 5 bases and J shed 3 bases, with 14 bases lying between them. In germline, CDR1 is SGHNT, CDR2 YYREEE (reference sequence). Likely unrecorded immune exposures existed in these nominally healthy donors. Study-wide points: The investigators catalogued 164 TCR beta chains as cytomegalovirus-associated. A later analysis linked a missense variant in DCLRE1C to the trimming of TCR beta V and J genes. Near-uniform donor sequencing depth was presumed by presence/absence analyses.

The gene calls are TRBV5-4 and TRBJ1-2; weak D call: TRBD1 (5 bases). Sequenced input: PBMCs. The clonotype originates from a woman between 40 and 50 years old in good health and CMV-seropositive. For the CDR3, the DNA is TGTGCCAGCAGGGTCAGGGCCGGAGACTATGGCTACACCTTC. Translated, it gives CASRVRAGDYGYTF.